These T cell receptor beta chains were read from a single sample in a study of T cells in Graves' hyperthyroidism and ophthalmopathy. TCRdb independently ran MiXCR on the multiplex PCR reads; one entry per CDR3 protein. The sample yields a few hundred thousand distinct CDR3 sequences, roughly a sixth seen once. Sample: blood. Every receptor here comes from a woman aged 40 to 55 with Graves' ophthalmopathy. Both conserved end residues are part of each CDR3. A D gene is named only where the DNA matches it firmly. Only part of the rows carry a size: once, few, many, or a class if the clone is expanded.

CASSDSTYNEQFF	TGTGCCAGCAGTGATTCTACCTACAATGAGCAGTTCTTC	.	TRBV25-1	TRBJ2-1	.
CSALGPGETQYF	TGCAGTGCCCTGGGACCCGGGGAGACCCAGTACTTC	.	TRBV20-1	TRBJ2-5	many
CASSYSRQSNQPQHF	TGTGCCAGCAGTTACTCGAGGCAGTCCAATCAGCCCCAGCATTTT	.	TRBV6-5	TRBJ1-5	many
CASRTPLTDTQYF	TGTGCCAGCCGAACGCCGTTGACAGATACGCAGTATTTT	.	TRBV6-1	TRBJ2-3	.
CASSQQSGGPYNEQFF	TGTGCCAGCAGCCAACAAAGCGGGGGGCCCTACAATGAGCAGTTCTTC	TRBD2	TRBV4-2	TRBJ2-1	many
CASTVNMRDQPQHF	TGTGCCAGCACGGTGAATATGAGAGATCAGCCCCAGCATTTT	.	TRBV6-1	TRBJ1-5	.
CSASGSGLFFSMNTEAFF	TGCAGTGCTAGTGGGTCAGGCCTCTTCTTTTCTATGAACACTGAAGCTTTCTTT	.	TRBV20-1	TRBJ1-1	many
CATSDGTEAFF	TGTGCCACCTCCGACGGAACTGAAGCTTTCTTT	.	TRBV27	TRBJ1-1	few
CSAREQIVGELFF	TGCAGTGCTAGAGAACAGATTGTCGGGGAGCTGTTTTTT	.	TRBV20-1	TRBJ2-2	.
CASSPNPTETYEQYF	TGTGCCAGCAGCCCTAACCCCACAGAAACCTACGAGCAGTACTTC	.	TRBV5-5	TRBJ2-7	.
CASSLGTLVTEQFF	TGTGCCAGCAGCTTAGGCACGTTAGTTACGGAGCAGTTCTTC	.	TRBV11-3	TRBJ2-1	many
CSVEVPGAGSTQYF	TGCAGTGTCGAAGTACCAGGCGCGGGCAGTACGCAGTATTTT	.	TRBV20-1	TRBJ2-3	many
CAWSSGTHEQYF	TGTGCCTGGAGTAGCGGGACGCACGAGCAGTACTTC	TRBD2	TRBV30	TRBJ2-7	many
CASSLFGSPLHF	TGTGCCAGCAGTTTATTCGGGTCACCCCTCCACTTT	.	TRBV28	TRBJ1-6	many
CASTPNREGTDTQYF	TGCGCCAGCACCCCAAACAGGGAGGGCACAGATACGCAGTATTTT	.	TRBV10-2	TRBJ2-3	few
CASSPREGEQFF	TGTGCCAGCTCACCACGGGAGGGTGAGCAGTTCTTC	TRBD2	TRBV18	TRBJ2-1	many
CASSLPGQGPDTQYF	TGTGCCAGCAGCCTACCGGGACAGGGACCAGATACGCAGTATTTT	TRBD1	TRBV3-1	TRBJ2-3	.